Listed below are T cell receptor beta chains from one sample, sequenced in a study of blood T cell repertoires in COVID-19. Sequenced by immunoSEQ multiplex PCR; TCRdb stores in-frame clones only, minus some. The sample has 150,000 to 200,000 clones, 75% to 90% seen once. Source material: PBMCs or T cells enriched from blood (not recorded which). The receptors were gathered from a woman aged 18 to 35 who had recovered from COVID-19. Each CDR3 is given with its conserved first and last residue. Not every row has a clone size; where given, it reads once, few, many or a size class.

J	size	V	CDR3
TRBJ1-1	NA	TRBV5-4	CASSSWNTEAFF
TRBJ1-2	NA	TRBV3-1/TRBV3-2	CASSQNRGYGYTF
TRBJ2-1	NA	TRBV27	CASSLTGWDYNEQFF
TRBJ2-3	few	TRBV7-9	CASSFSQSSGISDTQYF
TRBJ2-7	NA	TRBV12-3/TRBV12-4	CASSVGSYEQYF
TRBJ1-4	NA	TRBV6-5	CASRSRDRGEKLFF
TRBJ1-6	NA	TRBV3-1/TRBV3-2	CASSQGTSLHF
TRBJ1-1	few	TRBV29-1	CSVDTTGVSTEAFF
TRBJ2-7	NA	TRBV28	CASSTPSDQVSYEQYF
TRBJ2-4	NA	TRBV19	CASSIPIVGGAKNIQYF
TRBJ2-1	NA	TRBV6-5	CASRTSAGNEQFF
TRBJ1-5	NA	TRBV11-2	CASSPYGTGVLNQPQHF
TRBJ1-1	NA	TRBV2	CASSNGRSSEAFF
TRBJ2-3	NA	TRBV7-7	CASSFGRGGTDTQYF
TRBJ1-1	NA	TRBV19	CASQSSTGGNTEAFF
TRBJ1-3	few	TRBV28	CASSLLAGGGNTIYF
TRBJ2-1	once	TRBV29-1	CSVTLSSSYNEQFF
TRBJ2-7	NA	TRBV27	CASMDRDRGLDEQYF
TRBJ2-7	NA	TRBV19	CASSASGGSYEQYF
TRBJ2-7	NA	TRBV7-8	CASMGAGTSGIPYEQYF
TRBJ2-7	once	TRBV6-6	CASSYSRDRGSYEQYF
TRBJ1-2	NA	TRBV28	CASSPQGVGNYGYTF
TRBJ2-7	NA	TRBV28	CASTPPQGSQYF
TRBJ1-3	once	TRBV6-5	CASRSPGGAGNTIYF
TRBJ2-3	once	TRBV18	CASSPFVGTQLQDTQYF
TRBJ2-7	once	TRBV10-3	CAISEPSGYGEQYF
TRBJ2-5	NA	TRBV4-1	CASSQARGRGETQYF
TRBJ2-1	few	TRBV24-1	CATSARTGVGEQFF
TRBJ1-4	NA	TRBV28	CASRTTGAGEKLFF
TRBJ2-7	NA	TRBV18	CASSPQESGFYEQYF
TRBJ1-2	NA	TRBV7-9	CASGLLQGLINYGYTF
TRBJ2-1	NA	TRBV15	CATSRVSEQFF
TRBJ1-5	NA	TRBV5-1	CASSLDGGNQPQHF
TRBJ2-5	once	TRBV5-1	CASREGETQYF
TRBJ2-3	NA	TRBV12-5	CASGPGLAPDTQYF
TRBJ2-1	NA	TRBV23-1	CATYILAQFF
TRBJ1-6	NA	TRBV2	CASSANPPGVSYNSPLHF
TRBJ2-7	NA	TRBV4-1	CASSQDVASGSNEQYF
TRBJ2-7	NA	TRBV19	CASTPVAGGFYEQYF
TRBJ2-1	NA	TRBV9	CASSGLYNEQFF
TRBJ2-1	NA	TRBV7-8	CASSSIDGLAGRGTHNEQFF
TRBJ2-1	NA	TRBV7-8	CASSDMRTSRDNEQFF
TRBJ1-2	NA	TRBV29-1	CSVENTAGYGYTF
TRBJ1-5	NA	TRBV4-3	CASSQVRGFEQPQHF
TRBJ2-3	NA	TRBV11-3	CASSPRGGEWTDTQYF
TRBJ1-2	NA	TRBV9	CASSGRTGGTANYGYTF
TRBJ1-2	NA	TRBV3-1/TRBV3-2	CASSGTGQDYGYTF
TRBJ2-3	NA	TRBV19	CASRGNSRGTDTQYF
TRBJ2-2	NA	TRBV2	CASSVRGTGELFF
TRBJ2-7	NA	TRBV27	CASRTSRQGESEQYF
TRBJ2-2	NA	TRBV7-2	CASSTMALAGVNTGELFF
TRBJ2-2	NA	TRBV27	CASSARLAGELFF
TRBJ2-6	NA	TRBV7-9	CASSLEGQGLSGANVLTF
TRBJ2-1	NA	TRBV2	CASSEAPSVHTTRNEQFF